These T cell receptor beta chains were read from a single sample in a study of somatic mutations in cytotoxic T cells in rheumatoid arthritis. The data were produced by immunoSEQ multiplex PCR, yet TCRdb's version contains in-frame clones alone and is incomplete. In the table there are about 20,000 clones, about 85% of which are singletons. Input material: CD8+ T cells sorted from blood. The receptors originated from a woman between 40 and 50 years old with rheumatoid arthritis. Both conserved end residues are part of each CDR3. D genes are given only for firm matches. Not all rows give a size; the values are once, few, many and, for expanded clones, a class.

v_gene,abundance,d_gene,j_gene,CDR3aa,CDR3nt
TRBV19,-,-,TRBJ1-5,CASSIGPGEGQPQHF,TGTGCCAGTAGTATAGGGCCAGGGGAAGGCCAGCCCCAGCATTTT
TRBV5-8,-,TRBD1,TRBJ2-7,CASSADRAGLYEQYF,TGTGCCAGCAGCGCCGACAGGGCTGGGTTGTACGAGCAGTACTTC
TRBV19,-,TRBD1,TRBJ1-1,CASAGQGGTEAFF,TGTGCCAGTGCGGGACAGGGAGGGACTGAAGCTTTCTTT
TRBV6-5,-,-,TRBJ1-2,CASSSQGTNYGYTF,TGTGCCAGCAGTTCACAGGGTACTAACTATGGCTACACCTTC
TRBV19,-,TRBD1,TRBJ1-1,CASSIDPGQGFSEAFF,TGTGCCAGTAGTATAGATCCGGGACAGGGCTTTTCTGAAGCTTTCTTT
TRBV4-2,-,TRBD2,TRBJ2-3,CASSQETSGYTQYF,TGTGCCAGCAGCCAAGAGACTAGCGGCTATACGCAGTATTTT
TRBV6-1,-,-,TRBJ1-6,CASSVPQTVPLHF,TGTGCCAGCAGTGTTCCACAGACCGTCCCCCTCCACTTT
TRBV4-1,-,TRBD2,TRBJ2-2,CASSQEGGRPTGELFF,TGCGCCAGCAGCCAAGAGGGGGGGAGGCCCACCGGGGAGCTGTTTTTT
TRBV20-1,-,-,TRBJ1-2,CSGGSGTF,TGCAGTGGAGGGTCGGGGACCTTC
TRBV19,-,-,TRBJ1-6,CASSIYGVNSPLHF,TGTGCCAGTAGTATTTACGGGGTGAATTCACCCCTCCACTTT
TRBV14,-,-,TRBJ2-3,CASSQGLVSDTQYF,TGTGCCAGCAGCCAAGGACTAGTTTCAGATACGCAGTATTTT
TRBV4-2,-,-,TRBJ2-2,CASSQGGGLTGELFF,TGTGCCAGCAGCCAAGGAGGGGGTTTAACCGGGGAGCTGTTTTTT
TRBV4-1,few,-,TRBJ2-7,CASSHIESAYEQYF,TGCGCCAGCAGCCATATAGAGAGCGCGTACGAGCAGTACTTC
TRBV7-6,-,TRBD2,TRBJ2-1,CASSPGTSGGRNEQFF,TGTGCCAGCAGCCCGGGCACCAGCGGGGGGCGCAATGAGCAGTTCTTC
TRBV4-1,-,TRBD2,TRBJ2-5,CASSLELAGRDYKTQYF,TGCGCCAGCAGCCTAGAACTAGCGGGCCGTGATTATAAGACCCAGTACTTC
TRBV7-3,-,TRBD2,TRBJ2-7,CASSLAASGSYEQYF,TGTGCCAGCAGCTTAGCTGCTAGCGGTTCCTACGAGCAGTACTTC
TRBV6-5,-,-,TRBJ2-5,CASIGGKETQYF,TGTGCCAGCATCGGCGGTAAAGAGACCCAGTACTTC
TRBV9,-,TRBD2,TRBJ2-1,CASSVVSLWRGGEQFF,TGTGCCAGCAGCGTAGTCTCCCTCTGGCGGGGGGGGGAGCAGTTCTTC
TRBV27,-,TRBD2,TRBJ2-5,CASSLSRGGASETQYF,TGTGCCAGCAGTTTAAGCCGCGGGGGGGCGTCAGAGACCCAGTACTTC
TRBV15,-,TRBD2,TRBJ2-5,CATSHPQGGMETQYF,TGTGCCACCTCACACCCCCAGGGAGGGATGGAGACCCAGTACTTC
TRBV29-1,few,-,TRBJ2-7,CSVTGGGNYEQYF,TGCAGCGTGACTGGAGGAGGAAACTACGAGCAGTACTTC
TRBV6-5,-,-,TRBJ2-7,CASSYSYPPSSYEQYF,TGTGCCAGCAGTTACTCGTACCCGCCTAGCTCCTACGAGCAGTACTTC
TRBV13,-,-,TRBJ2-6,CASSRETAGANVLTF,TGTGCCAGCAGCCGGGAAACGGCTGGGGCCAACGTCCTGACTTTC
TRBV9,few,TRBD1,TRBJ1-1,CASSVVDRANTEAFF,TGTGCCAGCAGCGTAGTCGACAGGGCGAACACTGAAGCTTTCTTT
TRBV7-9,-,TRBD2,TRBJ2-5,CASSLGGWETQYF,TGTGCCAGCAGCCTGGGGGGGTGGGAGACCCAGTACTTC
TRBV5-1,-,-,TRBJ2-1,CASSLGADYEQFF,TGCGCCAGCAGCTTGGGAGCAGACTATGAGCAGTTCTTC
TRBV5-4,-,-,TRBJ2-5,CASSLLAGTQETQYF,TGTGCCAGCAGCTTGCTCGCAGGTACTCAAGAGACCCAGTACTTC
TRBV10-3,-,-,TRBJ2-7,CATHSGDSSHEQYF,TGTGCCACACACTCAGGGGATAGTTCCCACGAGCAGTACTTC
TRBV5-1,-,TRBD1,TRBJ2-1,CASSLTGASYNEQFF,TGCGCCAGCAGCTTAACAGGGGCCTCCTACAATGAGCAGTTCTTC
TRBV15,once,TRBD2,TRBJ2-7,CATSQAGSDYEQYF,TGTGCCACCAGCCAAGCGGGATCTGACTACGAGCAGTACTTC
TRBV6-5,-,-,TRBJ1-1,CASSNRREAFF,TGTGCCAGCAGCAACAGGCGCGAAGCTTTCTTT
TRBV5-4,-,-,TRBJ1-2,CASSLPGEIYGYTF,TGTGCCAGCAGCTTGCCGGGGGAAATCTATGGCTACACCTTC
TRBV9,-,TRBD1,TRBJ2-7,CASSVGGGGTYEQYF,TGTGCCAGCAGCGTAGGAGGGGGCGGAACTTACGAGCAGTACTTC
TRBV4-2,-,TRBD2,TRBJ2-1,CASSHFSGASYNEQFF,TGTGCCAGCAGCCACTTTAGCGGGGCCTCCTACAATGAGCAGTTCTTC
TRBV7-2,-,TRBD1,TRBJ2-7,CASSPGGYEQYF,TGTGCCAGCAGCCCAGGGGGATACGAGCAGTACTTC
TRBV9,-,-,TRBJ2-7,CASSVAPGGEQYF,TGTGCCAGCAGCGTAGCCCCAGGAGGGGAGCAGTACTTC
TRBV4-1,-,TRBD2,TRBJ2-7,CASSQGLAGGRSSYEQYF,TGCGCCAGCAGCCAAGGACTAGCGGGGGGGAGGAGCTCCTACGAGCAGTACTTC
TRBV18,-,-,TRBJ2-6,CASSRDLGSGANVLTF,TGTGCCAGCTCACGTGACTTAGGATCTGGGGCCAACGTCCTGACTTTC
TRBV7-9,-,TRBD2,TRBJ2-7,CASSWGGVEQYF,TGTGCCAGCAGCTGGGGAGGGGTTGAGCAGTACTTC
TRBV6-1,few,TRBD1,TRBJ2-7,CAGGQGVREQYF,TGTGCCGGCGGACAGGGGGTCCGGGAGCAGTACTTC
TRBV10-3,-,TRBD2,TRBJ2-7,CATLGGVTYEQYF,TGTGCCACCCTCGGGGGGGTTACCTACGAGCAGTACTTC
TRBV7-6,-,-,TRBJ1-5,CASSLGGVELHQPQHF,TGTGCCAGCAGCTTAGGGGGGGTGGAGCTCCATCAGCCCCAGCATTTT